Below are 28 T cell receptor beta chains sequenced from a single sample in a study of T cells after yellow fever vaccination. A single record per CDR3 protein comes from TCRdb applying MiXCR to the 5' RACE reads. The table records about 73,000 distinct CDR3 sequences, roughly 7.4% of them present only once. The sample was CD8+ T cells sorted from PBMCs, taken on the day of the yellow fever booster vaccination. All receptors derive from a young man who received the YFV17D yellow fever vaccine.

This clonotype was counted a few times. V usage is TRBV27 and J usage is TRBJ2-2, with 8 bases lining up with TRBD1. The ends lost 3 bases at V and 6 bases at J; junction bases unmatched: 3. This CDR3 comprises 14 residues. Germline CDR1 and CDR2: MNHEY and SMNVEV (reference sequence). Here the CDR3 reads CASSLTGVAGELFF. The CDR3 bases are TGTGCCAGCAGTTTGACAGGGGTGGCCGGGGAGCTGTTTTTT.

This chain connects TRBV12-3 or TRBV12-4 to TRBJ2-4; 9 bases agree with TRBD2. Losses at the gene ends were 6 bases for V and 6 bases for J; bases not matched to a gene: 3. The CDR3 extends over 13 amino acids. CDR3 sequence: CASSPGLANIQYF. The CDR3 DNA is TGTGCCAGCAGCCCGGGACTAGCAAACATTCAGTACTTC.

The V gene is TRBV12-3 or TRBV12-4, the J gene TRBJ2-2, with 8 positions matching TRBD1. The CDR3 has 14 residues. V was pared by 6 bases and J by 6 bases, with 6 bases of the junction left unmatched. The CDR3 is CASSYEQGAGELFF. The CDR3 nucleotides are TGTGCCAGCAGCTATGAACAGGGGGCCGGGGAGCTGTTTTTT.

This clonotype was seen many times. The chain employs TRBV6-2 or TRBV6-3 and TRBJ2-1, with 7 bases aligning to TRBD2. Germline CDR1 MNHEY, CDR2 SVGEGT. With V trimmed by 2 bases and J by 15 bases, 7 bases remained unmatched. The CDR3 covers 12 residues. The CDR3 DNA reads TGTGCCAGCAGTTACGGGGCGGGAGTAGGGTTCTTC. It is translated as CASSYGAGVGFF.

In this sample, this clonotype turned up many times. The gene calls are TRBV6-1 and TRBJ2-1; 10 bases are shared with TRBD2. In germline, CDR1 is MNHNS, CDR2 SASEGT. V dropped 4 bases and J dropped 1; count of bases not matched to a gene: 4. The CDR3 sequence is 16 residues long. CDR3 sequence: CASSVVTSGSYNEQFF. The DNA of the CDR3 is TGTGCCAGCAGTGTAGTGACTAGCGGGTCCTACAATGAGCAGTTCTTC.

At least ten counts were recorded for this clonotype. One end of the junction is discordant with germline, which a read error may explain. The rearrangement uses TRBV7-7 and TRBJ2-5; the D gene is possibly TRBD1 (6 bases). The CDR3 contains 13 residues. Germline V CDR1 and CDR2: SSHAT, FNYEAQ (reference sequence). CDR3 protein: CASSPTGQETQYF. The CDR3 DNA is TGTGCTAGCAGCCCGACAGGTCAAGAGACCCAGTACTTC.

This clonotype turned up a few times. CDR3 sequence reads: CSVELWSGDEQFF. CDR3 sequence (DNA): TGCAGCGTTGAACTATGGTCCGGGGATGAGCAGTTCTTC. The chain carries TRBV29-1 and TRBJ2-1, with TRBD2 as a possible D gene (5 bases). Trimming stripped 2 bases from V and 8 bases from J, with 13 bases between. There are 13 residues in the CDR3. Germline values: CDR1 SQVTM, CDR2 ANQGSEA.

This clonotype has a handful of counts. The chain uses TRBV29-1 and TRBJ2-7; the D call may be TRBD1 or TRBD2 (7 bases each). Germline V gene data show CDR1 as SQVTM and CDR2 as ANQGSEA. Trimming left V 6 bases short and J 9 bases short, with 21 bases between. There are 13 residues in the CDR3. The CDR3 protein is CSVVGGDSSLQYF. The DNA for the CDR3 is TGCAGCGTCGTTGGGGGGGACAGTTCCCTGCAGTACTTC.

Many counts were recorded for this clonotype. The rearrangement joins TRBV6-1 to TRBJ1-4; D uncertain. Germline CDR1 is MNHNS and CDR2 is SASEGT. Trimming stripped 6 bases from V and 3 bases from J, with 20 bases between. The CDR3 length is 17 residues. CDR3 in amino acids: CASSPFVGVRANEKLFF. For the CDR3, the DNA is TGTGCCAGCAGCCCTTTCGTCGGGGTGAGGGCTAATGAAAAACTGTTTTTT.

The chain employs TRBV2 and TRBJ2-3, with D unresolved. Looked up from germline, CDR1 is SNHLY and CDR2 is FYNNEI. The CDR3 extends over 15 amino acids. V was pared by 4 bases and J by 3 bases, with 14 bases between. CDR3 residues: CASSATAGITDTQYF. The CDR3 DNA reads TGTGCCAGCAGTGCAACGGCAGGTATAACAGATACGCAGTATTTT.

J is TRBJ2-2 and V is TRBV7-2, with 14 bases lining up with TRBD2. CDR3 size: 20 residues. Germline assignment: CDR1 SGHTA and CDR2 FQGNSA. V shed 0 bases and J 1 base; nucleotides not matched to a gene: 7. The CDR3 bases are TGTGCCAGCAGCTTAGCGCAGACTAGCGGGAGGGTGTTGAACACCGGGGAGCTGTTTTTT. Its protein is CASSLAQTSGRVLNTGELFF.

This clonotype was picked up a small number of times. CDR3 amino acids: CASSSTGSLNTGELFF. The CDR3 DNA reads TGTGCCAGCAGCTCGACAGGAAGTTTGAATACCGGGGAGCTGTTTTTT. J is TRBJ2-2 and V is TRBV7-2; tentative D call: TRBD1 (6 bases). V shed 4 bases and J shed 5 bases, with 17 bases lying between them. The CDR3 consists of 16 residues. Germline-derived CDR1 and CDR2 are SGHTA and FQGNSA.

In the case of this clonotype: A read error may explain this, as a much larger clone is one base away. The CDR3 protein is CASSLGLAGYNEQLF. Here the CDR3 DNA reads TGTGCCAGCAGCTTAGGGCTAGCGGGCTACAATGAGCAGTTATTC. This rearrangement joins TRBV11-2 to TRBJ2-1; 8 positions match TRBD2. The CDR3 extends over 15 amino acids. The germline V gene encodes CDR1 SGHAT and CDR2 FQNNGV. The variable domain in full, completed from reference TRBV11-2 and TRBJ2-1, reads EAGVAQSPRYKIIEKRQSVAFWCNPISGHATLYWYQQILGQGPKLLIQFQNNGVVDDSQLPKDRFSAERLKGVDSTLKIQPAKLEDSAVYLCASSLGLAGYNEQLFGPGTRLTVL.

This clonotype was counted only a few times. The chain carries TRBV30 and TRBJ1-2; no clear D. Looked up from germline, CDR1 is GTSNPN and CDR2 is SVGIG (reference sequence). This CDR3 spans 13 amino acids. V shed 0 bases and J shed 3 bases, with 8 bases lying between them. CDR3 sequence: CAWSVGTDYGYTF. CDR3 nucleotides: TGTGCCTGGAGTGTTGGCACGGACTATGGCTACACCTTC.

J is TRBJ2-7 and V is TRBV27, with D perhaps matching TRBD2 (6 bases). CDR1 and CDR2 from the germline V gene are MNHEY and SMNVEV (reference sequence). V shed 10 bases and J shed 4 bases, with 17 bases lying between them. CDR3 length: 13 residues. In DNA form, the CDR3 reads TGTGCCACCGCCATAGCGGAGGGATACGAGCAGTACTTC. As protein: CATAIAEGYEQYF.

CDR3 nucleotide sequence: TGTGCCAGCAGCCAAGGGGGGGCTAGGGTGGAGACCCAGTACTTC. It translates to CASSQGGARVETQYF. The chain employs TRBV3-1 and TRBJ2-5; D is perhaps TRBD1 or TRBD2 (6 bases each). The CDR3 consists of 15 residues. V lost 1 base and J lost 5, with 14 bases in between. From germline, CDR1 is LGHDT and CDR2 YNNKEL (reference sequence).

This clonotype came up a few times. The DNA for the CDR3 is TGTGCCAGCAGTTTAAACTTGTACGATACGCAGTATTTT. Protein sequence: CASSLNLYDTQYF. The chain carries TRBV12-3 or TRBV12-4 and TRBJ2-3; no firm D call. V lost 2 bases and J 6 bases, leaving 9 bases between the germline ends. There are 13 residues in the CDR3.

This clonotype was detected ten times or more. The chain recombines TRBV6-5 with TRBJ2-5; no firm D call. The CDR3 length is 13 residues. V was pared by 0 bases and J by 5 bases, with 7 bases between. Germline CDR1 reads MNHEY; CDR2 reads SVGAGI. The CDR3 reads CASSYSILETQYF. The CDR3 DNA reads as TGTGCCAGCAGTTACTCGATTCTGGAGACCCAGTACTTC.

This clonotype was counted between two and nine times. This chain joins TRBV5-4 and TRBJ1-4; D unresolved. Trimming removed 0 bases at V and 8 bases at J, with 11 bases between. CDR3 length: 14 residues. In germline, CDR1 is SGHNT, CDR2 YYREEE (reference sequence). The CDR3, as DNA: TGTGCCAGCAGCTTGGGTCTGGGATCGGAAAAACTGTTTTTT. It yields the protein CASSLGLGSEKLFF.

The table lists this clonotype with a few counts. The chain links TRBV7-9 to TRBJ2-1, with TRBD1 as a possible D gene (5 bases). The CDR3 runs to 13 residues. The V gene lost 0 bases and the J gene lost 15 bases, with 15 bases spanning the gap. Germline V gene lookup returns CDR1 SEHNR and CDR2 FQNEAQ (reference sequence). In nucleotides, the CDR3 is TGTGCCAGCAGCTTAGCGCTCAGGGAAGGTTGGTTCTTC. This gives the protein CASSLALREGWFF.

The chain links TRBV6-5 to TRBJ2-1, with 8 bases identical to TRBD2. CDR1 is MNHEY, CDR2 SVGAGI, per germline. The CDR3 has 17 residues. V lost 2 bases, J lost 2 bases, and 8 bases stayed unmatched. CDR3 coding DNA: TGTGCCAGCAGTTACCTCACAGCGGGAGTCCCCTACAATGAGCAGTTCTTC. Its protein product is CASSYLTAGVPYNEQFF.

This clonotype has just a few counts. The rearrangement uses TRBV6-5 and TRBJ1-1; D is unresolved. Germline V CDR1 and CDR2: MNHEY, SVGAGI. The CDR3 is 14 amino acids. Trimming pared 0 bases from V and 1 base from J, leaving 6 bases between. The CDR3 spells CASSYSTPNTEAFF. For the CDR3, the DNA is TGTGCCAGCAGTTACTCGACTCCGAACACTGAAGCTTTCTTT.

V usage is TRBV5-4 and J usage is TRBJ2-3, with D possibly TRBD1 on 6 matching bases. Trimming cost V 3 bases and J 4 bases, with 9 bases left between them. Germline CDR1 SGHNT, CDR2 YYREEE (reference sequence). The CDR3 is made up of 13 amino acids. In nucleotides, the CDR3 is TGTGCCAGCAGCTGGGGGCTGGCAGATACGCAGTATTTT. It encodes CASSWGLADTQYF.

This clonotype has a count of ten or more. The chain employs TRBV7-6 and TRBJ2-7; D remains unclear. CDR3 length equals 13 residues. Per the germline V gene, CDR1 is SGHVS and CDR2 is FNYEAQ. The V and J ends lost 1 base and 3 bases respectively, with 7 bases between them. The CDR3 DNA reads TGTGCCAGCAGCTTAGACAACGGCTACGAGCAGTACTTC. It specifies CASSLDNGYEQYF.

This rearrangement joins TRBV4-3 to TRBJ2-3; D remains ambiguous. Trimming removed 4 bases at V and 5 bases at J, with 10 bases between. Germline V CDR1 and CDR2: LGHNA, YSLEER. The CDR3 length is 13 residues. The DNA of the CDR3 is TGCGCCAGCAGCCCTCACGCCATAGATACGCAGTATTTT. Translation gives CASSPHAIDTQYF.

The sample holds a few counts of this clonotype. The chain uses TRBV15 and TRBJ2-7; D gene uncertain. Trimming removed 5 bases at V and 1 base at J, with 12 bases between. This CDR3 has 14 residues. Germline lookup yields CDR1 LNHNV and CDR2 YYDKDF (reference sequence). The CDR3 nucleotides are TGTGCCACCAGCCCAGGCTCCCTATCCTACGAGCAGTACTTC. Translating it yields CATSPGSLSYEQYF.

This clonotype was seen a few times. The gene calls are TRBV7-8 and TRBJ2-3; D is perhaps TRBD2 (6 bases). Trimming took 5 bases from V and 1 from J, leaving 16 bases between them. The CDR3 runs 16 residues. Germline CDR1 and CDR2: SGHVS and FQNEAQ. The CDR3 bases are TGTGCCAGCAGCGCCGAGACTAGTAGAGGCACAGATACGCAGTATTTT. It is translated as CASSAETSRGTDTQYF. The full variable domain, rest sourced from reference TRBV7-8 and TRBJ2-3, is GAGVSQSPRYKVAKRGQDVALRCDPISGHVSLFWYQQALGQGPEFLTYFQNEAQLDKSGLPSDRFFAERPEGSVSTLKIQRTQQEDSAVYLCASSAETSRGTDTQYFGPGTRLTVL.

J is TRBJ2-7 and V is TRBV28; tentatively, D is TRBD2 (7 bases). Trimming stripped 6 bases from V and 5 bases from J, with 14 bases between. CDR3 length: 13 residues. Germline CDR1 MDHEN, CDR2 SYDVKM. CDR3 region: CASSQGRVNEQYF. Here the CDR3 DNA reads TGTGCCAGCAGCCAGGGGAGGGTAAACGAGCAGTACTTC.